The 14 T cell receptor beta chains presented below share a single source sample, sequenced in a study of T cell responses to AZD1222 COVID-19 vaccine. Profiled with immunoSEQ multiplex PCR; TCRdb holds only in-frame clones, not every one. The data contain about 99,000 clones, around 90% of them singletons. Specimen: peripheral blood, collected on day 0 of AZD1222 vaccination. These receptors came from an adult in good health.

The J gene is TRBJ2-3, the V gene TRBV5-4; 7 nucleotides line up with TRBD1. This CDR3 contains 17 residues. Germline loops: CDR1 SGHNT, CDR2 YYREEE (reference sequence). Trimming cost V 0 bases and J 2 bases; bases outside gene matches: 9. CDR3 nucleotide sequence: TGTGCCAGCAGCTTGGCCTCCGGACAGGTCTTCACAGATACGCAGTATTTT. This codes for CASSLASGQVFTDTQYF.

The V gene is TRBV4-3, the J gene TRBJ1-1; D ambiguous. The CDR3 runs 14 residues. Trimming removed 1 base at V and 5 bases at J, with 11 bases between. Germline V gene data show CDR1 as LGHNA and CDR2 as YSLEER. The DNA of the CDR3 is TGCGCCAGCAGCCAAGTTGGGCGGGGAACTGAAGCTTTCTTT. It codes for CASSQVGRGTEAFF.

This clone was detected once. The rearrangement uses TRBV27 and TRBJ2-7; the match to TRBD1 covers 10 bases. The CDR3 runs to 17 residues. The germline CDR1 and CDR2 sequences are MNHEY and SMNVEV (reference sequence). J was trimmed by 3 bases and V by 0 bases; bases with no gene match: 8. This CDR3 is CASSLSWRRDRGYEQYF. As DNA, the CDR3 is TGTGCCAGCAGTTTATCGTGGCGGAGGGACAGGGGCTACGAGCAGTACTTC.

V gene TRBV19 combines with J gene TRBJ1-3; D perhaps matches TRBD1 (5 bases). Per germline, CDR1 LNHDA and CDR2 SQIVND (reference sequence). V gave up 3 bases and J gave up 4 bases, with 10 bases separating them. The CDR3 has 14 residues. In DNA, the CDR3 is TGTGCCAGTAGTATTGAAGGGGAAGGAAACACCATATATTTT. The encoded protein is CASSIEGEGNTIYF.

This clone occurred many times. V usage is TRBV5-6 and J usage is TRBJ2-5, with D maybe TRBD1 (5 bases). CDR1 SGHDT and CDR2 YYEEEE come from the germline V gene. The V and J ends lost 0 bases and 6 bases respectively, with 12 bases between them. The CDR3 is 14 residues long. The CDR3 region has the DNA TGTGCCAGCAGCTTGGCGGCAGGGAAGAAGACCCAGTACTTC. It codes for CASSLAAGKKTQYF.

The rearrangement joins TRBV4-3 to TRBJ1-3; D unclear. Trimming pared 0 bases from V and 2 bases from J, leaving 14 bases between. This CDR3 comprises 17 residues. CDR1 is LGHNA, CDR2 YSLEER, per germline. The CDR3 spells CASSQDRAERPGNTIYF. CDR3 in DNA: TGCGCCAGCAGCCAAGATCGGGCCGAAAGGCCTGGAAACACCATATATTTT.

This rearrangement joins TRBV6-2 or TRBV6-3 to TRBJ1-1; D call uncertain. The CDR3 extends over 14 amino acids. V lost 2 bases and J 0 bases, leaving 7 bases between the germline ends. Germline loops: CDR1 MNHEY, CDR2 SVGEGT. The CDR3 loop reads CASSYQRMNTEAFF. In nucleotides, the CDR3 is TGTGCCAGCAGTTACCAGAGAATGAACACTGAAGCTTTCTTT.

This chain joins TRBV2 and TRBJ2-1; D unresolved. With 8 bases removed from V and 3 bases from J, the gap between germline ends came to 8 bases. CDR1 is SNHLY and CDR2 is FYNNEI in the germline V gene. CDR3 length: 12 residues. DNA of the CDR3: TGTGCCAGCCAATTAGACTACAATGAGCAGTTCTTC. This codes for CASQLDYNEQFF.

This clone was seen a few times. J is TRBJ2-7 and V is TRBV9; the D gene is possibly TRBD1 (6 bases). There are 15 residues in the CDR3. Germline V gene sequence: CDR1 SGDLS, CDR2 YYNGEE. V was clipped by 0 bases and J by 6 bases, with 16 bases between them. CDR3 protein: CASSVVPGEGGEQYF. The DNA of the CDR3 is TGTGCCAGCAGCGTAGTTCCCGGAGAAGGGGGCGAGCAGTACTTC.

This clone was observed a single time. V is TRBV11-2 and J is TRBJ2-2, with 13 bases that match TRBD2. Trimming at V came to 5 bases and at J to 6 bases, leaving 6 bases not matched to a gene. CDR1 and CDR2 from the germline V gene are SGHAT and FQNNGV. The CDR3 consists of 16 residues. The chain's CDR3 is CASSPGLAGAAGELFF. DNA of the CDR3: TGTGCCAGCAGCCCCGGACTAGCGGGGGCCGCCGGGGAGCTGTTTTTT.

The chain has TRBV2 and TRBJ1-2, with D tentatively TRBD1 (5 bases). The V gene's germline CDR1 is SNHLY and CDR2 FYNNEI. This CDR3 has 12 amino acids. V was clipped by 10 bases and J by 8 bases, with 17 bases between them. The CDR3 loop is CAIGRGDGGYTF. CDR3 coding DNA: TGTGCCATAGGGAGAGGGGATGGCGGCTACACCTTC.

V and J are TRBV7-2 and TRBJ2-3, with 9 bases lining up with TRBD2. V was pared by 4 bases and J by 5 bases, with 7 bases of the junction left unmatched. Looked up from germline, CDR1 is SGHTA and CDR2 is FQGNSA. This CDR3 is built from 15 residues. The CDR3 is CASSWGSSGGDTQYF. The CDR3 DNA sequence: TGTGCCAGCAGCTGGGGGAGTAGCGGGGGAGATACGCAGTATTTT.

The J gene is TRBJ1-2, the V gene TRBV7-9, with D maybe TRBD1 (5 bases). CDR3 length equals 15 residues. V lost 5 bases, J lost 3 bases, and 16 bases lay in between. Germline lookup yields CDR1 SEHNR and CDR2 FQNEAQ (reference sequence). The CDR3 protein is CASSLPGTAYYGYTF. The CDR3 coding sequence is TGTGCCAGCAGCCTTCCCGGGACGGCCTACTATGGCTACACCTTC. Variable domain in full (rest from reference TRBV7-9 and TRBJ1-2): DTGVSQNPRHKITKRGQNVTFRCDPISEHNRLYWYRQTLGQGPEFLTYFQNEAQLEKSRLLSDRFSAERPKGSFSTLEIQRTEQGDSAMYLCASSLPGTAYYGYTFGSGTRLTVV.

The gene calls are TRBV7-2 and TRBJ2-5; D uncertain. The V end lost 2 bases, the J end lost 7 bases, and 14 bases lay between the germline ends. The CDR3 has 14 amino acids. The germline gives CDR1 SGHTA, CDR2 FQGNSA. CDR3 sequence reads: CASSLSPETGTQYF. For the CDR3, the DNA is TGTGCCAGCAGCTTATCACCGGAAACGGGGACCCAGTACTTC.